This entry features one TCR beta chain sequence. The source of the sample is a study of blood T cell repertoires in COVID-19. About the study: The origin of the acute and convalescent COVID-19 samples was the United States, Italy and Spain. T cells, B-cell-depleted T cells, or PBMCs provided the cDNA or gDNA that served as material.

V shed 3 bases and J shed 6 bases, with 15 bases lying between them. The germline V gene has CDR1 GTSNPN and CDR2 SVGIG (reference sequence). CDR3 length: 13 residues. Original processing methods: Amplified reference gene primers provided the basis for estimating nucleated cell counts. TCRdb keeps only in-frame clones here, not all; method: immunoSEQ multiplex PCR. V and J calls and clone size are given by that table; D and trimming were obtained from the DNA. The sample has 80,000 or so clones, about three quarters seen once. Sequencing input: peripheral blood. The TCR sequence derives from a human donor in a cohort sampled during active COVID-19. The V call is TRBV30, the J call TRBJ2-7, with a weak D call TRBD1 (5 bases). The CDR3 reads CAWRSTGISEQYF. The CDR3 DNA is TGTGCCTGGAGAAGTACAGGAATTAGCGAGCAGTACTTC.